The 23 T cell receptor beta chains in this list originate from one sample, sequenced in a study of technical replicates of blood from several donors. Clones were sequenced by immunoSEQ multiplex PCR, and TCRdb holds only the in-frame ones, with some missing. The sample consists of 75,000 to 90,000 clones, roughly 93% of them appearing once. Sequenced material: T cells isolated from PBMCs. The receptors were gathered from a human donor in good health.

The chain couples TRBV25-1 to TRBJ1-1, with D maybe TRBD1 (5 bases). Germline-derived CDR1 and CDR2 are MGHDK and SYGVNS. The V and J ends lost 4 bases and 3 bases respectively, with 6 bases between them. The CDR3 extends over 12 amino acids. CDR3 protein: CASSGQHTEAFF. Here the CDR3 DNA reads TGTGCCAGCAGTGGACAGCACACTGAAGCTTTCTTT.

This sequence joins TRBV7-9 and TRBJ2-2; 10 bases fit TRBD2. The junction had 7 bases not matched to a gene; V was cut back by 6 bases and J by 0 bases. The CDR3 runs 17 residues. Germline lookup yields CDR1 SEHNR and CDR2 FQNEAQ (reference sequence). CDR3 loop: CASSGTSGKSNTGELFF. Here the CDR3 DNA reads TGTGCCAGCAGTGGTACTAGCGGGAAGTCGAACACCGGGGAGCTGTTTTTT.

The V gene is TRBV11-2, the J gene TRBJ1-3, with D unclear. This CDR3 is built from 16 residues. Trimming left V 0 bases short and J 2 bases short, with 11 bases between. Germline CDR1 reads SGHAT; CDR2 reads FQNNGV. The CDR3, as DNA: TGTGCCAGCAGCTTAGAAATTAAGCCCCCTGGAAACACCATATATTTT. Its translation is CASSLEIKPPGNTIYF.

The chain couples TRBV28 to TRBJ2-4; TRBD2 is a possible D gene (6 bases). The CDR3 extends over 14 amino acids. V was trimmed by 7 bases and J by 2 bases, leaving 12 bases between them. From germline, CDR1 is MDHEN and CDR2 SYDVKM. The CDR3 coding sequence is TGTGCCAGCAATAAAGGGAGGCCCAAAAACATTCAGTACTTC. Residues: CASNKGRPKNIQYF.

The chain is built from TRBV19 and TRBJ2-1, with a tentative D call TRBD2 (5 bases). V was clipped by 3 bases and J by 1 base, with 16 bases between them. The CDR3 extends over 17 amino acids. The germline gives CDR1 LNHDA, CDR2 SQIVND (reference sequence). CDR3: CASSIYTRTFSYNEQFF. In nucleotides, the CDR3 is TGTGCCAGTAGTATTTATACCCGGACTTTTTCCTACAATGAGCAGTTCTTC.

This chain uses TRBV7-9 with TRBJ1-4, with 7 bases matching TRBD1. Per the germline V gene, CDR1 is SEHNR and CDR2 is FQNEAQ (reference sequence). The CDR3 totals 14 residues. Germline trimming cut 3 bases from V and 8 bases from J; bases unmatched to any gene: 6. The CDR3 nucleotides read TGTGCCAGCAGCTTGGGCAGGGGGAGCGAAAAACTGTTTTTT. Protein: CASSLGRGSEKLFF. Filled out from reference TRBV7-9 and TRBJ1-4, the complete variable domain reads DTGVSQNPRHKITKRGQNVTFRCDPISEHNRLYWYRQTLGQGPEFLTYFQNEAQLEKSRLLSDRFSAERPKGSFSTLEIQRTEQGDSAMYLCASSLGRGSEKLFFGSGTQLSVL.

This chain links TRBV18 with TRBJ1-1; maybe TRBD1 (5 bases). The length of the CDR3 is 13 residues. Trimming removed 3 bases from V and 7 bases from J, with 12 bases in between. Germline V gene lookup returns CDR1 KGHSH and CDR2 LQKENI. CDR3 DNA: TGTGCCAGCTCACCCGGCAGTAGGGGTGAAGCTTTCTTT. Protein: CASSPGSRGEAFF.

The rearrangement links TRBV7-9 to TRBJ2-1; possible D gene TRBD1, 6 bases. V lost 4 bases and J 9 bases, leaving 13 bases between the germline ends. Germline-derived CDR1 and CDR2 are SEHNR and FQNEAQ (reference sequence). There are 13 residues in the CDR3. The DNA of the CDR3 is TGTGCCAGCAGCTCCCAGACAGGCACTGAGCAGTTCTTC. Translation gives CASSSQTGTEQFF. The complete variable domain, with remaining parts taken from reference TRBV7-9 and TRBJ2-1, reads DTGVSQNPRHKITKRGQNVTFRCDPISEHNRLYWYRQTLGQGPEFLTYFQNEAQLEKSRLLSDRFSAERPKGSFSTLEIQRTEQGDSAMYLCASSSQTGTEQFFGPGTRLTVL.

The rearrangement links TRBV11-2 to TRBJ1-1, with a tentative D call TRBD1 (6 bases). Germline CDR1 and CDR2: SGHAT and FQNNGV. Trimming pared 5 bases from V and 2 bases from J, leaving 15 bases between. CDR3 length: 15 residues. The CDR3 is CASSPWTVGNTEAFF. DNA of the CDR3: TGTGCCAGCAGCCCCTGGACAGTTGGAAACACTGAAGCTTTCTTT. Filled out from reference TRBV11-2 and TRBJ1-1, the complete variable domain reads EAGVAQSPRYKIIEKRQSVAFWCNPISGHATLYWYQQILGQGPKLLIQFQNNGVVDDSQLPKDRFSAERLKGVDSTLKIQPAKLEDSAVYLCASSPWTVGNTEAFFGQGTRLTVV.

This chain joins TRBV4-1 and TRBJ2-7, with TRBD1 matching 10 bases. Looked up from germline, CDR1 is MGHRA and CDR2 is YSYEKL. The CDR3 has 18 amino acids. V lost 4 bases, J lost 3 bases, and 15 bases stayed unmatched. The CDR3 nucleotides read TGCGCCAGCAGCCTCGAAAGGAATGCTGGGACAGGGGTCTACGAGCAGTACTTC. It encodes CASSLERNAGTGVYEQYF.

This clone showed up just a few times. The chain carries TRBV5-4 and TRBJ2-7; weak D call: TRBD1 (6 bases). V was shortened by 1 base and J by 6 bases, with 26 bases between the two germline ends. Germline V gives CDR1 SGHNT, CDR2 YYREEE (reference sequence). This CDR3 region has 18 residues. Written as DNA, the CDR3 is TGTGCCAGCAGCTTGCGCGTTACCCGGACAGTTCGGGGTCTCGAGCAGTACTTC. Amino acids: CASSLRVTRTVRGLEQYF.

The chain employs TRBV2 and TRBJ1-3; D uncertain. Deletions cut 7 bases from V and 0 bases from J, with 7 bases between. This CDR3 spans 13 amino acids. Germline CDR1 SNHLY, CDR2 FYNNEI. DNA of the CDR3: TGTGCCAGCACTCTAGACTCTGGAAACACCATATATTTT. This sequence encodes CASTLDSGNTIYF.

This clone has a single count. The V and J genes are TRBV13 and TRBJ1-2; 7 bases match TRBD1. V shed 5 bases, J shed 7 bases, and the junction held 10 bases outside the gene matches. The CDR3 length is 14 residues. Germline CDR1 and CDR2: PRHDT and FYEKMQ (reference sequence). In DNA, the CDR3 is TGTGCCAGCAGCCGACAAACGGGACAGCTTGGCTACACCTTC. Amino acids: CASSRQTGQLGYTF.

This chain links TRBV7-9 with TRBJ2-7, with D unclear. The CDR3 has 14 amino acids. Per germline, CDR1 SEHNR and CDR2 FQNEAQ (reference sequence). The V and J ends lost 6 bases and 2 bases respectively, with 14 bases between them. CDR3 sequence (DNA): TGTGCCAGCAGTCGGCAGTCAGAGGCCTACGAGCAGTACTTC. As protein: CASSRQSEAYEQYF.

J is TRBJ1-1 and V is TRBV6-6; D is perhaps TRBD1 (5 bases). This CDR3 has 14 residues. Per the germline V gene, CDR1 is MNHNY and CDR2 is SVGAGI (reference sequence). V gave up 8 bases and J gave up 3 bases, with 16 bases separating them. DNA for the CDR3: TGTGCCAGCGGCAATTGGGGGGGGGACACTGAAGCTTTCTTT. The encoded protein is CASGNWGGDTEAFF.

This clone was observed a few times. This chain joins TRBV7-9 and TRBJ1-1; no definite D call. This CDR3 is 15 amino acids long. CDR1 is SEHNR and CDR2 is FQNEAQ in the germline V gene (reference sequence). V shed 0 bases and J shed 2 bases, with 10 bases lying between them. CDR3 coding DNA: TGTGCCAGCAGCTTAGCGCACGCAGGTAACACTGAAGCTTTCTTT. Protein: CASSLAHAGNTEAFF.

The J gene is TRBJ1-5, the V gene TRBV4-2; possibly TRBD1 for D (6 bases). Germline CDR1 LGHNA, CDR2 YNFKEQ. The CDR3 totals 20 residues. Trimming cost V 0 bases and J 0 bases, with 21 bases left between them. CDR3 in amino acids: CASSQELGRDRSYSNQPQHF. In DNA form, the CDR3 reads TGTGCCAGCAGCCAAGAACTTGGCCGTGACAGGTCCTATAGCAATCAGCCCCAGCATTTT.

This rearrangement joins TRBV19 to TRBJ2-1; 8 bases agree with TRBD2. The CDR3 totals 15 residues. Trimming at V came to 4 bases and at J to 5 bases, leaving 7 bases not matched to a gene. From germline, CDR1 is LNHDA and CDR2 SQIVND (reference sequence). The CDR3: CASSRPAGGNNEQFF. The DNA for the CDR3 is TGTGCCAGTAGTAGACCGGCGGGGGGTAACAATGAGCAGTTCTTC.

This sequence joins TRBV27 and TRBJ2-1; 10 bases line up with TRBD1. The CDR3 is made up of 15 amino acids. After removal of 4 bases from V and 6 bases from J, the junction contained 6 bases not matched to a gene. Per the germline V gene, CDR1 is MNHEY and CDR2 is SMNVEV (reference sequence). The CDR3 sequence is CASSWATGGLNEQFF. In nucleotides, the CDR3 is TGTGCCAGCAGTTGGGCGACAGGGGGCCTCAATGAGCAGTTCTTC.

The J gene is TRBJ1-2, the V gene TRBV30, with D unresolved. The CDR3 length is 14 residues. Trimming removed 0 bases from V and 0 bases from J, with 8 bases in between. Germline CDR1 reads GTSNPN; CDR2 reads SVGIG (reference sequence). As DNA, the CDR3 is TGTGCCTGGAGTGTGCACAGTCCTAACTATGGCTACACCTTC. It specifies CAWSVHSPNYGYTF.

The CDR3 DNA follows: TGTGCCAGCATTACCGGGCCCGTGAAGCGGGCTTTCTTT. Translated: CASITGPVKRAFF. The chain couples TRBV28 to TRBJ1-1; D gene unclear. CDR1 and CDR2 (germline): MDHEN, SYDVKM. The length of the CDR3 is 13 residues. V lost 7 bases, J lost 11 bases, and 20 bases lay in between.

The chain joins TRBV2 to TRBJ1-5; perhaps TRBD1 as D (6 bases). The CDR3 loop spans 15 amino acids. Per the germline V gene, CDR1 is SNHLY and CDR2 is FYNNEI. V gave up 7 bases and J gave up 3 bases, with 16 bases separating them. CDR3 sequence: CASTWGGQFNQPQHF. CDR3 nucleotide sequence: TGTGCCAGCACGTGGGGTGGACAGTTCAATCAGCCCCAGCATTTT.

This chain connects TRBV2 to TRBJ1-1, with a possible D match to TRBD1 (5 bases). V was clipped by 2 bases and J by 5 bases, with 12 bases between them. The germline V gene encodes CDR1 SNHLY and CDR2 FYNNEI. CDR3 length: 14 residues. The CDR3 reads CASSEYGGGTEAFF. The CDR3 nucleotides read TGTGCCAGCAGTGAATATGGGGGGGGGACTGAAGCTTTCTTT.